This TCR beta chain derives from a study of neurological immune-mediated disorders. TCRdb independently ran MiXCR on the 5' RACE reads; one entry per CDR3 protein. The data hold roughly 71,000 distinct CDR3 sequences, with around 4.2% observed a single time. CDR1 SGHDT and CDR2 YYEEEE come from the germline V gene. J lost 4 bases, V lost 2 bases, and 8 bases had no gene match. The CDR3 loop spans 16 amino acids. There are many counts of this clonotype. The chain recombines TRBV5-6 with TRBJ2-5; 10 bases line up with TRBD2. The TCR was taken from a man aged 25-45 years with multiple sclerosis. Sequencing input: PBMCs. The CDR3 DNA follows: TGTGCCAGCAGCTTTTTCAGCGGGGGGGCCACAGAGACCCAGTACTTC. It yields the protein CASSFFSGGATETQYF.